The present T cell receptor beta chain was sequenced within a study of regulatory T cells in long-lasting Graves disease. Points from the study as a whole: Newly diagnosed Graves' patients had higher TCR diversity than persistent ones. With persistent disease, TRBV28, TRBJ1-2 and TRBJ2-5 were the favored segments.

Specified time point: newly diagnosed GD, antithyroid drugs for less than 3 months. Making the TCR library involved RNA that had been extracted from PBMCs. Patients with Graves' disease were diagnosed by American Thyroid Association guidelines. The germline V and J ends were trimmed by 5 bases and 5 bases, with 18 bases remaining between them. The CDR3 has 15 residues. Germline CDR1 and CDR2: SGHVS and FQNEAQ. Assembly of TCR beta libraries relied on iRepertoire HTBI primers together with Arm-PCR of CDR3 regions. Via MiXCR, TCRdb re-called the multiplex PCR reads, giving one row per CDR3 protein. The sample holds around 450,000 distinct CDR3 sequences, more than 13% seen once. This clonotype was picked up many times. What it recognizes is unknown. Another study also made use of these data, one on T cells in Graves' hyperthyroidism and ophthalmopathy. This second study says: The study excluded patients with uncontrolled infection, other autoimmune disease, pregnancy or lactation.

The receptor was isolated from a woman younger than 45 with Graves disease. The input for sequencing was peripheral blood mononuclear cells (PBMCs), taken at new diagnosis, from a patient treated with antithyroid drugs. The chain uses TRBV7-8 and TRBJ2-5; D uncertain. CDR3 in amino acids: CASSNRRAVGETQYF. Written as DNA, the CDR3 is TGTGCCAGCAGCAACCGAAGGGCCGTGGGGGAGACCCAGTACTTC. Full variable domain (outside the CDR3, taken from reference TRBV7-8 and TRBJ2-5): GAGVSQSPRYKVAKRGQDVALRCDPISGHVSLFWYQQALGQGPEFLTYFQNEAQLDKSGLPSDRFFAERPEGSVSTLKIQRTQQEDSAVYLCASSNRRAVGETQYFGPGTRLLVL.